These 5 T cell receptor beta chains originate from one sample sequenced in a study of blood T cell repertoires in COVID-19. The table came from immunoSEQ multiplex PCR; TCRdb's copy has only in-frame clones and leaves some out. This sample has a few hundred thousand clones; around three quarters occur once, and the top ten carry about 7%. Sequencing used peripheral blood. The receptors were sampled from a woman in her sixties or seventies with acute or convalescent COVID-19.

The chain employs TRBV5-1 and TRBJ2-2; 13 bases map to TRBD2. CDR1 and CDR2 from the germline V gene are SGHRS and YFSETQ. The CDR3 is made up of 19 amino acids. Trimming took 0 bases from V and 0 from J; bases not matched to a gene: 5. The CDR3 loop is CASSLVGTSGAPNTGELFF. The CDR3 DNA sequence: TGCGCCAGCAGCTTGGTAGGGACTAGCGGGGCTCCGAACACCGGGGAGCTGTTTTTT. The variable domain in full, with the rest retrieved from reference TRBV5-1 and TRBJ2-2, is KAGVTQTPRYLIKTRGQQVTLSCSPISGHRSVSWYQQTPGQGLQFLFEYFSETQRNKGNFPGRFSGRQFSNSRSEMNVSTLELGDSALYLCASSLVGTSGAPNTGELFFGEGSRLTVL.

The chain has TRBV6-5 and TRBJ2-1; perhaps TRBD2 as D (6 bases). Germline assignment: CDR1 MNHEY and CDR2 SVGAGI. V was shortened by 2 bases and J by 6 bases, with 8 bases between the two germline ends. The CDR3 spans 13 residues. CDR3 DNA: TGTGCCAGCAGTTACAGGGGAGGCAATGAGCAGTTCTTC. Protein product: CASSYRGGNEQFF.

The V and J genes are TRBV7-8 and TRBJ1-6; D is perhaps TRBD1 (6 bases). CDR3 length equals 16 residues. Germline V gene data show CDR1 as SGHVS and CDR2 as FQNEAQ. Trimming left V 4 bases short and J 4 bases short, with 14 bases between. The CDR3 region has the DNA TGTGCCAGCAGCTCCCGACCAGGGGATTATAATTCACCCCTCCACTTT. Its translation is CASSSRPGDYNSPLHF.

The CDR3: CASSQESTGRHRYF. In nucleotides, the CDR3 is TGTGCCAGCAGCCAAGAATCGACAGGGAGGCATCGGTACTTC. V and J are TRBV3-1 (or the pseudogene TRBV3-2) and TRBJ2-7; tentatively, D is TRBD1 (7 bases). Trimming left V 0 bases short and J 12 bases short, with 18 bases between. Per the germline V gene, CDR1 is LGHDT and CDR2 is YNNKEL (reference sequence). There are 14 residues in the CDR3.

The chain combines TRBV3-1 (or the pseudogene TRBV3-2) with TRBJ2-7; 7 positions agree with TRBD1. The ends lost 3 bases at V and 2 bases at J; junction bases unmatched: 4. The length of the CDR3 is 14 residues. Germline V gene lookup returns CDR1 LGHDT and CDR2 YNNKEL (reference sequence). CDR3 nucleotides: TGTGCCAGCAGCCAGACAGGGATCCCCTACGAGCAGTACTTC. Translated: CASSQTGIPYEQYF.